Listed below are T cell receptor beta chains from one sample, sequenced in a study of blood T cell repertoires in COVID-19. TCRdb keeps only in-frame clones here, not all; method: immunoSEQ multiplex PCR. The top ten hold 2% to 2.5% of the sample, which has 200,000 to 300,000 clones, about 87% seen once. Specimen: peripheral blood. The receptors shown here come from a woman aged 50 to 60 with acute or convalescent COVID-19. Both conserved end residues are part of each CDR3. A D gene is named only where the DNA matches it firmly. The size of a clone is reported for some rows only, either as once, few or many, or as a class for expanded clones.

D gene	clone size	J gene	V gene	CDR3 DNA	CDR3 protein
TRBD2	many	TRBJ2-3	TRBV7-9	TGTGCCAGCAGCTTAGCGAGGGCTAGCGGGAGCGCAGATACGCAGTATTTT	CASSLARASGSADTQYF
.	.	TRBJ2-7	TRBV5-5	TGTGCCAGCAGCTTGACAGGCTACGAGCAGTACTTC	CASSLTGYEQYF
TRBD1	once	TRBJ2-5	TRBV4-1	TGCGCCAGCAGCTTTTGGACAGGGCAAGAGACCCAGTACTTC	CASSFWTGQETQYF
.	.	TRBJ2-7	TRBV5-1	TGCGCCAGCAGCTTGGCCGGGGTCAACCTCGGATACGAGCAGTACTTC	CASSLAGVNLGYEQYF
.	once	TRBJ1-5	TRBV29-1	TGCAGCGTTGAAACAGGTCCGAATCAGCCCCAGCATTTT	CSVETGPNQPQHF
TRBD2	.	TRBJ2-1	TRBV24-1	TGTGCCACCAGTGACCCGAGGAGCGGGAGGCCAGGTGCGCAGTTCTTC	CATSDPRSGRPGAQFF
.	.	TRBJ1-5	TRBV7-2	TGTGCCAGCAGCTCCTTCAATCAGCCCCAGCATTTT	CASSSFNQPQHF
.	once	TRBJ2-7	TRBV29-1	TGCAGCGCCCGACAGGTTTACTCCTACGAGCAGTACTTC	CSARQVYSYEQYF
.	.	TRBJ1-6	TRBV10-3	TGTGCCATCAGTGAGTCGACAGGTTCGGCTTCACCCCTCCACTTT	CAISESTGSASPLHF
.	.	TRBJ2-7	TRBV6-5	TGTGCCAGCAAACGGACAGTTTTCACCCTCGAGCAGTACTTC	CASKRTVFTLEQYF
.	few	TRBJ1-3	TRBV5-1	TGCGCCAGCAGCTTGGCCAGCCTCAGGGGAGGAAACACCATATATTTT	CASSLASLRGGNTIYF
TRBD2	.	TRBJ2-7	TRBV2	TGTGCCAGCAGTGAAGGGGGGAACCGGGACTACCTAACCTACGAGCAGTACTTC	CASSEGGNRDYLTYEQYF